The 27 T cell receptor beta chains in this list originate from one sample, sequenced in a study of CD8 T cells in Susac syndrome (dated by TCRdb to the late 2010s). Libraries were made using the immunoSEQ multiplex PCR assay. RNA was extracted with the RNeasy kit and about 0.5 to 1 ug was reverse transcribed using random hexamers. TCRdb reran the public reads through fastp at Q25 and MiXCR, keeping productive beta chains. Identical CDR3 proteins give one entry, which carries the most common genes and DNA. Present in this sample are under 200,000 distinct CDR3 sequences, roughly 91% of which were seen just once. Approximately 0.086% of the sample lies in the top ten. Material: CD4+ T cells from PBMCs. These receptors were taken from a human donor with Susac syndrome.

This chain links TRBV24-1 with TRBJ2-1; TRBD2 matches at 7 bases. V was pared by 3 bases and J by 10 bases, with 11 bases of the junction left unmatched. The CDR3 runs to 15 residues. CDR1 is KGHDR and CDR2 is SFDVKD in the germline V gene. Here the CDR3 reads CATSDPAGTGSEQFF. The DNA for the CDR3 is TGTGCCACCAGTGATCCAGCGGGGACTGGTTCGGAGCAGTTCTTC.

The chain joins TRBV15 to TRBJ1-5, with D possibly TRBD1 on 5 matching bases. The CDR3 extends over 18 amino acids. V was trimmed by 2 bases and J by 0 bases, leaving 17 bases between them. The germline gives CDR1 LNHNV, CDR2 YYDKDF (reference sequence). The CDR3 DNA reads TGTGCCACCAGCAGATACTATGGGGACTCCCTTAGCAATCAGCCCCAGCATTTT. This gives the protein CATSRYYGDSLSNQPQHF.

The CDR3 here is CASSRPSGLAPNEQFF. The CDR3 DNA sequence: TGTGCCAGCAGTCGTCCCTCGGGACTAGCCCCCAATGAGCAGTTCTTC. The gene calls are TRBV28 and TRBJ2-1; 9 bases are a match to TRBD2. Germline CDR1 reads MDHEN; CDR2 reads SYDVKM. V was pared by 5 bases and J by 6 bases, with 11 bases of the junction left unmatched. The CDR3 has 16 amino acids.

The J gene is TRBJ1-5, the V gene TRBV20-1; D ambiguous. Germline V CDR1 and CDR2: DFQATT, SNEGSKA (reference sequence). This CDR3 has 13 amino acids. V was cut by 3 bases and J by 3 bases, with 9 bases left in between. CDR3 residues: CSARREYNQPQHF. In DNA form, the CDR3 reads TGCAGTGCTAGGAGGGAGTACAATCAGCCCCAGCATTTT.

The V and J genes are TRBV5-1 and TRBJ1-5, with D possibly matching TRBD1 (5 bases). CDR1 is SGHRS, CDR2 YFSETQ, per germline. V was clipped by 0 bases and J by 1 base, with 14 bases between them. This CDR3 is 17 amino acids long. CDR3 in amino acids: CASSLDGGSTSNQPQHF. The DNA for the CDR3 is TGCGCCAGCAGCTTGGATGGGGGGAGTACGAGCAATCAGCCCCAGCATTTT.

CDR3 in amino acids: CRLTSLSSYEQYF. CDR3 in DNA: TGCAGACTAACTAGTTTAAGTTCCTACGAGCAGTACTTC. The chain is built from TRBV20-1 and TRBJ2-7, with D possibly TRBD2 on 5 matching bases. Germline CDR1 is DFQATT and CDR2 is SNEGSKA (reference sequence). CDR3 length: 13 residues.

The chain joins TRBV28 to TRBJ2-3; 8 bases match TRBD2. Germline V gene lookup returns CDR1 MDHEN and CDR2 SYDVKM. V shed 5 bases, J shed 5 bases, and the junction held 15 bases outside the gene matches. This CDR3 spans 17 amino acids. CDR3 in DNA: TGTGCCAGCAGTGCCGGTGGTAGCGGGGCTGCGGGAGATACGCAGTATTTT. This sequence encodes CASSAGGSGAAGDTQYF.

The rearrangement links TRBV27 to TRBJ1-1; D remains unclear. The CDR3 has 15 residues. Trimming removed 2 bases at V and 1 base at J, with 11 bases between. The V gene's germline CDR1 is MNHEY and CDR2 SMNVEV (reference sequence). The CDR3 protein is CASSLRYVGNTEAFF. CDR3 nucleotides: TGTGCCAGCAGTTTACGGTATGTGGGGAACACTGAAGCTTTCTTT.

The V gene is TRBV5-1, the J gene TRBJ2-2; 9 nucleotides line up with TRBD2. This CDR3 spans 15 amino acids. Per the germline V gene, CDR1 is SGHRS and CDR2 is YFSETQ. J lost 6 bases, V lost 4 bases, and 7 bases had no gene match. In DNA, the CDR3 is TGCGCCAGCAGCAACTTAGCGGGAGCGCCCGGGGAGCTGTTTTTT. It translates to CASSNLAGAPGELFF.

V is TRBV19 and J is TRBJ2-1, with 9 bases fitting TRBD2. Trimming removed 3 bases from V and 5 bases from J; junction bases left unmatched: 8. In germline, CDR1 is LNHDA, CDR2 SQIVND (reference sequence). This CDR3 has 16 residues. The CDR3 protein is CASSIWGRGGHNEQFF. The CDR3 DNA follows: TGTGCCAGTAGTATTTGGGGGCGGGGGGGTCACAATGAGCAGTTCTTC.

This chain links TRBV12-3 or TRBV12-4 with TRBJ1-2; TRBD1 is a possible D gene (6 bases). The CDR3 runs 14 residues. With 2 bases removed from V and 8 bases from J, the gap between germline ends came to 15 bases. CDR3 sequence reads: CASSLSGGQSGYTF. The CDR3 DNA follows: TGTGCCAGCAGTTTATCCGGGGGCCAGTCGGGCTACACCTTC.

This clonotype came up once. J is TRBJ2-7 and V is TRBV20-1; 11 nucleotides match TRBD2. The CDR3 has 15 residues. V shed 3 bases, J shed 3 bases, and the junction held 7 bases outside the gene matches. The V gene's germline CDR1 is DFQATT and CDR2 SNEGSKA (reference sequence). CDR3: CSARSPSGRIYEQYF. The CDR3 DNA follows: TGCAGTGCTAGGAGCCCTAGCGGGAGGATCTACGAGCAGTACTTC.

V gene TRBV19 combines with J gene TRBJ2-7; possibly TRBD2 for D (5 bases). V shed 5 bases and J shed 7 bases, with 15 bases lying between them. This CDR3 is built from 13 residues. CDR1 is LNHDA, CDR2 SQIVND, per germline (reference sequence). Here the CDR3 DNA reads TGTGCCAGTAGTGCAGGCTTCCCGGGGGAGCAGTACTTC. Its translation is CASSAGFPGEQYF.

V is TRBV9 and J is TRBJ2-7, with TRBD1 matching 7 bases. The CDR3 is 14 amino acids. The germline V gene has CDR1 SGDLS and CDR2 YYNGEE. Trimming cost V 0 bases and J 3 bases; bases outside gene matches: 3. This CDR3 is CASSVDRGSYEQYF. The CDR3 DNA follows: TGTGCCAGCAGCGTAGACAGGGGCAGCTACGAGCAGTACTTC.

This clonotype was detected only once. CDR3 sequence: CAWGDLGGYTF. For the CDR3, the DNA is TGTGCCTGGGGGGACCTCGGTGGCTACACCTTC. This chain connects TRBV30 to TRBJ1-2, with D maybe TRBD1 (5 bases). Trimming stripped 5 bases from V and 7 bases from J, with 11 bases between. CDR1 is GTSNPN and CDR2 is SVGIG in the germline V gene (reference sequence). The CDR3 loop spans 11 amino acids.

The chain links TRBV29-1 to TRBJ2-5; 8 bases map to TRBD1. The CDR3 contains 12 residues. Germline values: CDR1 SQVTM, CDR2 ANQGSEA. J gave up 4 bases and V 3 bases, and 1 base lay outside the gene matches. In DNA form, the CDR3 reads TGCAGCGTTGAGACAGGGGCAGAGACCCAGTACTTC. Encoded protein: CSVETGAETQYF.

The CDR3 bases are TGTGCCAGCAGCATAGCGGAGGGGGGGTACAATGAGCAGTTCTTC. It yields the protein CASSIAEGGYNEQFF. V is TRBV27 and J is TRBJ2-1; D possibly corresponds to TRBD2 (7 bases). V was trimmed by 6 bases and J by 4 bases, leaving 16 bases between them. Per the germline V gene, CDR1 is MNHEY and CDR2 is SMNVEV (reference sequence). The CDR3 extends over 15 amino acids.

The rearrangement links TRBV4-1 to TRBJ1-1; D not resolved. The CDR3 is 15 amino acids. Trimming stripped 0 bases from V and 4 bases from J, with 12 bases between. Germline values: CDR1 MGHRA, CDR2 YSYEKL. The CDR3 DNA reads TGCGCCAGCAGCCAAGAGGGAGCCCGAAGCACTGAAGCTTTCTTT. It encodes CASSQEGARSTEAFF.

The rearrangement joins TRBV6-5 to TRBJ2-7, with D possibly being TRBD2 (6 bases). The germline CDR1 and CDR2 sequences are MNHEY and SVGAGI. The CDR3 has 15 residues. The V end was cut by 0 bases, the J end by 1 base, with 10 bases between. CDR3 loop: CASSYSGRGSYEQYF. The CDR3 nucleotides are TGTGCCAGCAGTTACTCCGGGAGAGGGTCCTACGAGCAGTACTTC.

This chain connects TRBV18 to TRBJ2-7, with 8 bases identical to TRBD2. CDR3 size: 13 residues. CDR1 KGHSH and CDR2 LQKENI come from the germline V gene. The V gene end was trimmed by 4 bases and the J gene end by 4 bases; junction bases not matched to a gene: 3. The CDR3 DNA reads TGTGCCAGCTCACAGCAGCGGGAGTACGAGCAGTACTTC. Translated: CASSQQREYEQYF.

The chain uses TRBV5-1 and TRBJ2-1, with 8 positions matching TRBD1. The CDR3 loop spans 15 amino acids. The germline V gene encodes CDR1 SGHRS and CDR2 YFSETQ. V shed 4 bases and J 6 bases; nucleotides not matched to a gene: 9. CDR3 DNA sequence: TGCGCCAGCAGCACTGACAGGGGATTTCGCAATGAGCAGTTCTTC. Amino acid sequence: CASSTDRGFRNEQFF. Looking up the rest from reference TRBV5-1 and TRBJ2-1 gives the full variable domain: KAGVTQTPRYLIKTRGQQVTLSCSPISGHRSVSWYQQTPGQGLQFLFEYFSETQRNKGNFPGRFSGRQFSNSRSEMNVSTLELGDSALYLCASSTDRGFRNEQFFGPGTRLTVL.

This chain uses TRBV20-1 with TRBJ1-5; D is unresolved. The CDR3 runs to 14 residues. With 2 bases removed from V and 1 base from J, the gap between germline ends came to 9 bases. Per germline, CDR1 DFQATT and CDR2 SNEGSKA (reference sequence). CDR3 residues: CSARRGTSNQPQHF. The DNA for the CDR3 is TGCAGTGCTAGAAGAGGAACCAGCAATCAGCCCCAGCATTTT.

The chain uses TRBV20-1 and TRBJ2-1, with D hard to call. Germline CDR1 is DFQATT and CDR2 is SNEGSKA (reference sequence). Between the trimmed V and J ends, which lost 5 bases and 5 bases, there was a span of 4 bases. There are 10 residues in the CDR3. The chain's CDR3 is CSARNNEQFF. The CDR3 nucleotides are TGCAGTGCTCGAAACAATGAGCAGTTCTTC.

The rearrangement uses TRBV20-1 and TRBJ2-7; 12 bases are a match to TRBD1. The V segment lost 4 bases and the J segment 4 bases; nucleotides outside the gene matches: 17. The CDR3 runs 18 residues. The germline CDR1 and CDR2 sequences are DFQATT and SNEGSKA (reference sequence). CDR3 loop: CSAKPGQGASGSRYEQYF. CDR3 coding DNA: TGCAGTGCTAAGCCGGGACAGGGGGCTAGCGGGAGCAGATACGAGCAGTACTTC.

The V gene is TRBV28, the J gene TRBJ1-1; TRBD1 might be the D (5 bases). The V gene's germline CDR1 is MDHEN and CDR2 SYDVKM. The CDR3 covers 11 residues. CDR3 region: CASRQLTEAFF. Here the CDR3 DNA reads TGTGCTAGTCGACAGCTCACTGAAGCTTTCTTT.

The J gene is TRBJ2-7, the V gene TRBV18, with D perhaps TRBD1 (5 bases). The V gene's germline CDR1 is KGHSH and CDR2 LQKENI. V was clipped by 2 bases and J by 5 bases, with 7 bases between them. This CDR3 has 12 amino acids. As DNA, the CDR3 is TGTGCCAGCTCACCAGGCAGGGACGAGCAGTACTTC. This codes for CASSPGRDEQYF.

The chain has TRBV5-1 and TRBJ2-7; D is perhaps TRBD1 (5 bases). Germline V gene data show CDR1 as SGHRS and CDR2 as YFSETQ. Trimming shortened V by 1 base and J by 4 bases, and 18 bases separated the two germline ends. The CDR3 totals 16 residues. The CDR3 nucleotides read TGCGCCAGCAGCTTGAACTGGGGCTTTTCCCAGTACGAGCAGTACTTC. It is translated as CASSLNWGFSQYEQYF.